This TCR beta chain comes out of a study of T cell repertoires in cytomegalovirus infection. Study information: An indication of both CMV infection and matching HLA type came from public TCR beta signatures. The study, taken as a whole, reports: The ex vivo response was dominated by HLA-C-restricted CMV-specific TCR beta clonotypes.

TCRdb passed the reads through MiXCR, listing each CDR3 protein once. The table has roughly 190,000 distinct CDR3 sequences, 9.5% seen once. V was clipped by 7 bases and J by 1 base, with 15 bases between them. Germline assignment: CDR1 SQVTM and CDR2 ANQGSEA. CDR3 length equals 14 residues. As concerns this clonotype: The antigen remains unidentified.

Sequenced sample: PBMCs. J is TRBJ2-3 and V is TRBV29-1; TRBD2 is a possible D gene (7 bases). This sequence was found in a human donor in good health (CMV status not recorded). Some clones in this sample may be carry-over from other donors' samples. CDR3 DNA: TGCAGCGGAGGGGGGGGGGCCGGCACAGATACGCAGTATTTT. This codes for CSGGGGAGTDTQYF.